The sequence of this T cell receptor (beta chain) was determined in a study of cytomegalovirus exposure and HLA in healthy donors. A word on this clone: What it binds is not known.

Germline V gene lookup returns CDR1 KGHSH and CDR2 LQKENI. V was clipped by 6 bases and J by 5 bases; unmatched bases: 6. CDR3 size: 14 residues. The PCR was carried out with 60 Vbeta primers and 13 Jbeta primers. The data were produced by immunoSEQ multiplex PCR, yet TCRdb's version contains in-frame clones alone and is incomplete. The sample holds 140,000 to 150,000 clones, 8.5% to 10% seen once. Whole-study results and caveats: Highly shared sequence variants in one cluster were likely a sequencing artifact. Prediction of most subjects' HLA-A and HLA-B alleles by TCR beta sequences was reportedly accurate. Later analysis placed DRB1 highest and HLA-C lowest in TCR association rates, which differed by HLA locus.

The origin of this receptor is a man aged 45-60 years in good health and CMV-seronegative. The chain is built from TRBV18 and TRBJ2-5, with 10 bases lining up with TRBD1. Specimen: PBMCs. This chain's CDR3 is CASSRQGALETQYF. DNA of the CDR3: TGTGCCAGCTCCCGACAGGGGGCTCTGGAGACCCAGTACTTC.